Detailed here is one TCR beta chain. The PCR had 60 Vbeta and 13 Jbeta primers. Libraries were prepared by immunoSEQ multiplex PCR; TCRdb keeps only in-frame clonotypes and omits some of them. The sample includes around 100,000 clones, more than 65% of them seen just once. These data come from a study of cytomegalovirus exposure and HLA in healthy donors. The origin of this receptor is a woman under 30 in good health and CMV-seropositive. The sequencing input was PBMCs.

The CDR3, as DNA: TGTGCCAGCAGCTTAGTGGCTAGCGGGAGTAATGAGCAGTTCTTC. It encodes CASSLVASGSNEQFF. The chain carries TRBV7-2 and TRBJ2-1; TRBD2 matches at 10 bases. The CDR3 loop spans 15 amino acids. Trimming took 1 base from V and 7 from J; bases not matched to a gene: 4. Germline V lookup: CDR1 SGHTA, CDR2 FQGNSA. The complete variable domain, with remaining parts taken from reference TRBV7-2 and TRBJ2-1, reads GAGVSQSPSNKVTEKGKDVELRCDPISGHTALYWYRQSLGQGLEFLIYFQGNSAPDKSGLPSDRFSAERTGGSVSTLTIQRTQQEDSAVYLCASSLVASGSNEQFFGPGTRLTVL.